Here is one TCR beta chain with its context. Its antigen is not known. The data were obtained in a study of OX40 agonist ivuxolimab in advanced cancers. General study results and limits: Expanded peripheral T cells had an undetermined antigen specificity.

Measured with immunoSEQ multiplex PCR; TCRdb has only the in-frame clones, and not every one. The sample carries around 69,000 clones, about 88% recorded once. The CDR3 sequence is 16 residues long. With V trimmed by 4 bases and J by 0 bases, 8 bases remained unmatched. Per the germline V gene, CDR1 is SGHRS and CDR2 is YFSETQ. The chain combines TRBV5-1 with TRBJ2-3, with 7 bases that match TRBD2. The sequenced sample was CD4+ or CD8+ T cells sorted from blood, obtained in a trial of the OX40 agonist ivuxolimab. This clonotype was obtained from an adult with an advanced solid tumor such as melanoma, head and neck, liver or kidney cancer. Here the CDR3 reads CASSSGTSSSTDTQYF. The CDR3 DNA is TGCGCCAGCAGCAGCGGGACTTCGAGTAGCACAGATACGCAGTATTTT. The whole variable domain, remainder taken from reference TRBV5-1 and TRBJ2-3, is KAGVTQTPRYLIKTRGQQVTLSCSPISGHRSVSWYQQTPGQGLQFLFEYFSETQRNKGNFPGRFSGRQFSNSRSEMNVSTLELGDSALYLCASSSGTSSSTDTQYFGPGTRLTVL.